These 32 T cell receptor beta chains share one sample of origin, sequenced in a study of blood T cells in healthy people across ages. Next came a second PCR, run for about 7 to 12 cycles, which used a sample-barcoded 5' primer along with a J-beta primer mix. TCRdb redid the calling of the 5' RACE reads with MiXCR, one entry per CDR3 protein. The repertoire holds about 840,000 distinct CDR3 sequences, 25% to 35% seen once, with approximately 10% in the top ten. The data also belong to a second study, concerning T cells of mothers and their children.

The sample was blood. The receptors shown here come from a woman aged 40 to 50 in good health.

V and J are TRBV6-4 and TRBJ1-1, with TRBD1 as a possible D gene (5 bases). The V end lost 0 bases, the J end lost 3 bases, and 11 bases lay between the germline ends. In germline, CDR1 is MRHNA, CDR2 SNTAGT. This CDR3 has 15 amino acids. The CDR3 coding sequence is TGTGCCAGCAGTGACTCTGCGGGGGGATACACTGAAGCTTTCTTT. Encoded protein: CASSDSAGGYTEAFF.

V gene TRBV10-3 combines with J gene TRBJ2-1; 7 bases are a match to TRBD1. The germline V gene has CDR1 ENHRY and CDR2 SYGVKD. This CDR3 comprises 15 residues. With 6 bases clipped from V and 0 bases from J, the junction kept 5 bases outside the gene matches. The chain's CDR3 is CAISADRDSYNEQFF. CDR3 in DNA: TGTGCCATCAGCGCAGACAGGGACTCCTACAATGAGCAGTTCTTC.

With respect to this clonotype: An end of the junction differs from the germline gene, which may be a read error. The chain uses TRBV9 and TRBJ2-7; D is uncertain. The CDR3 extends over 14 amino acids. Germline V gene sequence: CDR1 SGDLS, CDR2 YYNGEE. The CDR3 DNA reads TGTGCCAGCAGCCCCCGTGTCAGCTCCTACCAGCAGTACTTC. Translation gives CASSPRVSSYQQYF.

The chain combines TRBV6-1 with TRBJ2-7; 9 bases are shared with TRBD2. This CDR3 contains 16 residues. CDR1 and CDR2 (germline): MNHNS, SASEGT. V lost 1 base and J lost 3; bases outside the gene matches: 7. The CDR3 DNA reads as TGTGCCAGCAGTGAAGAGGGTACTAGCGGGCTCTACGAGCAGTACTTC. Protein sequence: CASSEEGTSGLYEQYF.

V gene TRBV4-3 combines with J gene TRBJ1-1, with D perhaps TRBD1 (5 bases). From germline, CDR1 is LGHNA and CDR2 YSLEER. V lost 0 bases and J lost 5, with 13 bases in between. There are 15 residues in the CDR3. CDR3 region: CASSQEGGGKTEAFF. CDR3 DNA sequence: TGCGCCAGCAGCCAAGAGGGGGGAGGCAAGACTGAAGCTTTCTTT.

For this clonotype: With a much larger clone just one base away, this may be a read error. V usage is TRBV12-3 or TRBV12-4 and J usage is TRBJ2-3; maybe TRBD1 (6 bases). Trimming removed 0 bases at V and 10 bases at J, with 14 bases between. There are 14 residues in the CDR3. The CDR3 loop is CASSLAGGEGAQYF. CDR3 sequence (DNA): TGTGCCAGCAGTTTAGCAGGGGGTGAAGGTGCGCAGTATTTT.

This clonotype was observed a handful of times. The CDR3 nucleotides are TGTGCCAGCAGTTTAGCCGCTGAAGCTTTCTTT. Translating it yields CASSLAAEAFF. The chain employs TRBV28 and TRBJ1-1; D is ambiguous. Germline V gene lookup returns CDR1 MDHEN and CDR2 SYDVKM. Between the trimmed V and J ends, which lost 2 bases and 6 bases, there was a span of 4 bases. This CDR3 is built from 11 residues.

The CDR3 nucleotides are TGTGCCAGCAGTTCCCCGGGACGTCCAACAGAAGCTTTCTTT. Residues: CASSSPGRPTEAFF. The J gene is TRBJ1-1, the V gene TRBV28, with D maybe TRBD1 (5 bases). V lost 4 bases, J lost 8 bases, and 17 bases lay in between. The germline gives CDR1 MDHEN, CDR2 SYDVKM. The CDR3 totals 14 residues.

This clonotype was detected a few times. The V call is TRBV6-5, the J call TRBJ1-1, with 8 bases matching TRBD1. This CDR3 spans 18 amino acids. V lost 1 base to trimming and J lost 1 base; unmatched junction nucleotides: 11. Germline CDR1 and CDR2: MNHEY and SVGAGI. CDR3 sequence (DNA): TGTGCCAGCAGTTACTGGCAAGGGACAGGTTCCTCGAACACTGAAGCTTTCTTT. Amino acid sequence: CASSYWQGTGSSNTEAFF.

This clonotype was counted only a few times. V usage is TRBV19 and J usage is TRBJ2-5; possible D gene TRBD1, 6 bases. The J call may not be correct, given that the DNA end is closer to TRBJ2-7. The CDR3 is made up of 12 amino acids. CDR1 is LNHDA, CDR2 SQIVND, per germline (reference sequence). CDR3 nucleotides: TGTGCCAGTAGTATTACAGGGAACGAGCAGTACTTC. Translated, it gives CASSITGNEQYF.

Worth noting for this clonotype: A junction end diverges from the germline sequence, so it may reflect a read error. The V gene is TRBV9, the J gene TRBJ1-2; D might be TRBD1 (5 bases). The CDR3 spans 15 residues. The germline CDR1 and CDR2 sequences are SGDLS and YYNGEE. The chain's CDR3 is CASSARGGANYDYTF. The CDR3 DNA reads as TGTGCCAGCAGCGCGCGGGGGGGAGCTAACTATGACTACACCTTC.

This clonotype was seen many times. This rearrangement joins TRBV6-1 to TRBJ2-3; D perhaps matches TRBD1 (6 bases). Germline assignment: CDR1 MNHNS and CDR2 SASEGT. The V and J ends lost 6 bases and 0 bases respectively, with 10 bases between them. This CDR3 comprises 14 residues. The CDR3 sequence: CASRGTRSTDTQYF. The CDR3 nucleotides read TGTGCCAGCAGAGGGACAAGGAGCACAGATACGCAGTATTTT.

This clonotype was counted many times. In DNA, the CDR3 is TGTGCCATCAGCACCGGGGGGGCTTCCTACGAGCAGTACTTC. It encodes CAISTGGASYEQYF. This rearrangement joins TRBV10-3 to TRBJ2-7, with 8 bases that match TRBD2. The germline V gene encodes CDR1 ENHRY and CDR2 SYGVKD. The CDR3 spans 14 residues. The ends lost 6 bases at V and 1 base at J; junction bases unmatched: 5.

For this clonotype: This may stem from a read error, because a much larger clone lies one nucleotide away. The rearrangement joins TRBV6-5 to TRBJ2-7; either TRBD1 or TRBD2 may fit D (6 bases each). In germline, CDR1 is MNHEY, CDR2 SVGAGI. CDR3 length: 15 amino acids. The CDR3 DNA sequence: TGTGCCGGCAGTTACTCCGGGGGCCAAGCTGTCGAGCAGTACTTC. It codes for CAGSYSGGQAVEQYF.

The gene calls are TRBV5-1 and TRBJ2-7; D is unclear. The CDR3 totals 15 residues. Germline V gives CDR1 SGHRS, CDR2 YFSETQ. V lost 0 bases to trimming and J lost 2 bases, with 12 bases between them. CDR3 DNA sequence: TGCGCCAGCAGCTTGGCCATCGTCCAGGCCTACGAGCAGTACTTC. This gives the protein CASSLAIVQAYEQYF.

CDR3 region: CASNTGPYGYTF. The CDR3 nucleotides are TGTGCCAGCAACACAGGGCCCTATGGCTACACCTTC. V is TRBV12-3 or TRBV12-4 and J is TRBJ1-2; tentatively, D is TRBD1 (6 bases). The length of the CDR3 is 12 residues. V was shortened by 7 bases and J by 4 bases, with 10 bases between the two germline ends.

This clonotype has a count of ten or more. The chain combines TRBV25-1 with TRBJ2-7, with D possibly being TRBD1 (6 bases). The CDR3 has 15 residues. Trimming took off 7 bases at V and 0 bases at J, with 16 bases between the two ends. CDR1 and CDR2 from the germline V gene are MGHDK and SYGVNS. In nucleotides, the CDR3 is TGTGCCAGCACCTTGGGAGCAGGGGCCTCCTACGAGCAGTACTTC. Translated, it gives CASTLGAGASYEQYF.

This chain uses TRBV7-2 with TRBJ1-3; no clear D. This CDR3 contains 15 residues. Germline values: CDR1 SGHTA, CDR2 FQGNSA. V dropped 2 bases and J dropped 1 base, with 9 bases sitting between them. DNA of the CDR3: TGTGCCAGCAGCTTAAGTCACGTGTCTGGAAACACCATATATTTT. It is translated as CASSLSHVSGNTIYF.

This clonotype occurred a few times. The genes are TRBV12-3 or TRBV12-4 and TRBJ2-3, with a possible D match to TRBD1 (5 bases). Between the trimmed V and J ends, which lost 5 bases and 0 bases, there was a span of 12 bases. The CDR3 spans 15 residues. CDR3: CASSTGPPSTDTQYF. CDR3 sequence (DNA): TGTGCCAGCAGTACAGGTCCCCCTAGCACAGATACGCAGTATTTT.

Worth noting for this clonotype: Germline is not matched at one junction end, which may reflect a read error. The chain joins TRBV4-1 to TRBJ2-7; 12 bases fit TRBD2. The germline CDR1 and CDR2 sequences are MGHRA and YSYEKL. CDR3 length: 14 amino acids. The CDR3 sequence: CAGRGLAGPYEQYF. As DNA, the CDR3 is TGCGCCGGCAGGGGACTAGCGGGTCCCTACGAGCAGTACTTC.

The chain is built from TRBV28 and TRBJ1-4, with TRBD1 identical over 7 bases. The CDR3 runs 16 residues. Trimming took 6 bases from V and 8 from J; bases not matched to a gene: 15. Germline V gene sequence: CDR1 MDHEN, CDR2 SYDVKM. The CDR3 sequence is CASSSRFGQGEEKLFF. Written as DNA, the CDR3 is TGTGCCAGCAGCTCCAGGTTCGGGCAGGGGGAGGAAAAACTGTTTTTT.

V usage is TRBV5-1 and J usage is TRBJ2-7; TRBD2 matches at 14 bases. Germline trimming cut 7 bases from V and 6 bases from J; bases unmatched to any gene: 12. This CDR3 spans 16 amino acids. Looked up from germline, CDR1 is SGHRS and CDR2 is YFSETQ. CDR3 coding DNA: TGCGCCAGCCGCGCCAGCTTGGGACTAGCGGGAGTCGAGCAGTACTTC. This encodes CASRASLGLAGVEQYF.

This rearrangement joins TRBV28 to TRBJ1-5; 8 bases line up with TRBD1. V shed 8 bases, J shed 2 bases, and the junction held 11 bases outside the gene matches. Germline V CDR1 and CDR2: MDHEN, SYDVKM. The CDR3 consists of 16 residues. CDR3 in amino acids: CASAYQGALGNQPQHF. The CDR3 nucleotides are TGTGCCAGCGCTTATCAGGGGGCATTGGGCAATCAGCCCCAGCATTTT.

In this sample, this clonotype turned up many times. The gene calls are TRBV7-3 and TRBJ2-6, with TRBD1 identical over 7 bases. The CDR3 length is 17 residues. Germline assignment: CDR1 SGHTA and CDR2 FQGTGA. V trimming: 4 bases; J trimming: 1 base; junction bases outside the gene matches: 7. CDR3 sequence (DNA): TGTGCCAGCAGCTCCCAGGGGACAGTTTCTGGGGCCAACGTCCTGACTTTC. The encoded protein is CASSSQGTVSGANVLTF.

The chain links TRBV30 to TRBJ2-1; D might be TRBD1 (5 bases). The germline gives CDR1 GTSNPN, CDR2 SVGIG (reference sequence). Trimming took 5 bases from V and 5 from J, leaving 16 bases between them. CDR3 length: 14 amino acids. The CDR3 reads CAWETRGSHNEQFF. The CDR3 DNA reads TGTGCCTGGGAGACAAGGGGTAGCCACAATGAGCAGTTCTTC.

By sample fraction, this clonotype is medium-sized. The V call is TRBV9, the J call TRBJ1-2, with D tentatively TRBD1 (5 bases). Germline lookup yields CDR1 SGDLS and CDR2 YYNGEE. Trimming took off 3 bases at V and 5 bases at J, with 5 bases between the two ends. The CDR3 is made up of 11 amino acids. The CDR3 is CASSAGYGYTF. DNA of the CDR3: TGTGCCAGCAGCGCAGGGTATGGCTACACCTTC.

About this clonotype: A much larger clone sits a single nucleotide away, making a read error possible. CDR3 bases: TGCGCCAGCAGCCAAGAGCCGGGGAGAGGGGCCAACGTCCGGACTTTC. It encodes CASSQEPGRGANVRTF. The genes are TRBV4-3 and TRBJ2-6; the D call may be TRBD1 or TRBD2 (5 bases each). CDR1 and CDR2 (germline): LGHNA, YSLEER. The CDR3 loop spans 16 amino acids.

In this sample, this clonotype turned up a few times. CDR3 protein: CASSQVPGYGQYF. The CDR3 DNA reads as TGTGCCAGCAGCCAAGTTCCGGGGTATGGGCAGTACTTC. The chain recombines TRBV14 with TRBJ2-7, with D maybe TRBD2 (5 bases). The V gene's germline CDR1 is SGHDN and CDR2 FVKESK. Trimming stripped 1 base from V and 9 bases from J, with 13 bases between. The CDR3 consists of 13 residues. Supplemented by reference TRBV14 and TRBJ2-7, the full variable domain reads EAGVTQFPSHSVIEKGQTVTLRCDPISGHDNLYWYRRVMGKEIKFLLHFVKESKQDESGMPNNRFLAERTGGTYSTLKVQPAELEDSGVYFCASSQVPGYGQYFGPGTRLTVT.

The chain combines TRBV5-1 with TRBJ2-1; tentatively, D is TRBD1 or TRBD2 (6 bases each). The CDR3 runs to 19 residues. Germline-derived CDR1 and CDR2 are SGHRS and YFSETQ. Between the trimmed V and J ends, which lost 0 bases and 4 bases, there was a span of 23 bases. The CDR3 bases are TGCGCCAGCAGCTTGGGTCTCCGGGGGCAGGCGACCTGGTACAATGAGCAGTTCTTC. Translation gives CASSLGLRGQATWYNEQFF.

CDR3 bases: TGCAGTGCGGCCCGGGGGCGGGGGGGAAACTATGGCTACACCTTC. This codes for CSAARGRGGNYGYTF. The chain uses TRBV20-1 and TRBJ1-2; a possible D gene is TRBD1 (6 bases). Trimming shortened V by 6 bases and J by 2 bases, and 19 bases separated the two germline ends. The CDR3 is 15 residues long. CDR1 is DFQATT, CDR2 SNEGSKA, per germline (reference sequence).

V gene TRBV5-1 combines with J gene TRBJ1-1, with TRBD1 identical over 10 bases. This CDR3 region has 15 residues. V lost 4 bases to trimming and J lost 4 bases; unmatched junction nucleotides: 7. Looked up from germline, CDR1 is SGHRS and CDR2 is YFSETQ. The CDR3 nucleotides read TGCGCCAGCAGCGGATTGACAGGGGGCGGCACTGAAGCTTTCTTT. It yields the protein CASSGLTGGGTEAFF.

The chain employs TRBV4-1 and TRBJ1-1, with D maybe TRBD1 (5 bases). Trimming cost V 3 bases and J 4 bases, with 15 bases left between them. Germline V gives CDR1 MGHRA, CDR2 YSYEKL. This CDR3 has 15 residues. The CDR3 protein is CASSHRGGLPTEAFF. The CDR3 DNA reads as TGCGCCAGCAGCCACCGGGGGGGGTTGCCCACTGAAGCTTTCTTT.